The 32 T cell receptor beta chains below were found in one sample sequenced in a study of OX40 agonist ivuxolimab in advanced cancers. The assay was immunoSEQ multiplex PCR, and TCRdb's table has in-frame clones only and misses some. The table shows some 80,000 clones, with around nine tenths occurring only once. This material consisted of CD4+ or CD8+ T cells sorted from blood, taken in a trial of the OX40 agonist ivuxolimab. All receptors derive from an adult with an advanced solid tumor such as melanoma, head and neck, liver or kidney cancer.

V usage is TRBV12-1 and J usage is TRBJ1-5; the table names TRBD1, a call not compared with the DNA. TRBV12-1 is termed a pseudogene. The CDR3 is made up of 17 amino acids. CDR3 sequence: CASTDLIRDQGNQPQHF. The DNA for the CDR3 is TGTGCCAGCACTGATCTTATCCGAGATCAGGGCAATCAGCCCCAGCATTTT.

The chain uses TRBV11-2 and TRBJ2-7, with a possible D match to TRBD2 (6 bases). The CDR3 is 15 amino acids. The V gene lost 4 bases and the J gene lost 0 bases, with 13 bases spanning the gap. Germline V CDR1 and CDR2: SGHAT, FQNNGV. CDR3 nucleotides: TGTGCCAGCAGCTGGGATAGCGGACCCTCCTACGAGCAGTACTTC. Residues: CASSWDSGPSYEQYF.

The genes are TRBV27 and TRBJ1-2; possibly TRBD1 for D (6 bases). V dropped 6 bases and J dropped 4 bases, with 15 bases sitting between them. The germline gives CDR1 MNHEY, CDR2 SMNVEV (reference sequence). This CDR3 comprises 14 residues. Here the CDR3 DNA reads TGTGCCAGCAGCCAAAGCAGGGGAAGCTATGGCTACACCTTC. Translated, it gives CASSQSRGSYGYTF.

The chain is built from TRBV28 and TRBJ1-5; D possibly corresponds to TRBD1 (5 bases). The V gene lost 2 bases and the J gene lost 6 bases, with 11 bases spanning the gap. Looked up from germline, CDR1 is MDHEN and CDR2 is SYDVKM. CDR3 length: 14 amino acids. This chain's CDR3 is CASSLGGVGQPQHF. The CDR3, as DNA: TGTGCCAGCAGTTTAGGGGGGGTGGGTCAGCCCCAGCATTTT.

The V call is TRBV9, the J call TRBJ2-7; 9 nucleotides line up with TRBD2. The CDR3 loop spans 16 amino acids. The germline V gene encodes CDR1 SGDLS and CDR2 YYNGEE. The V gene end was trimmed by 4 bases and the J gene end by 5 bases; junction bases not matched to a gene: 13. DNA for the CDR3: TGTGCCAGCAGCCCGGTTGGGACTAGCCGACCGGACGAGCAGTACTTC. It codes for CASSPVGTSRPDEQYF.

The rearrangement joins TRBV5-6 to TRBJ1-5, with D possibly matching TRBD1 (5 bases). The CDR3 has 16 residues. Looked up from germline, CDR1 is SGHDT and CDR2 is YYEEEE. With 1 base removed from V and 0 bases from J, the gap between germline ends came to 11 bases. For the CDR3, the DNA is TGTGCCAGCAGCTTGACCCGGGACGGTAGCAATCAGCCCCAGCATTTT. Residues: CASSLTRDGSNQPQHF.

The chain carries TRBV5-6 and TRBJ1-6, with TRBD1 identical over 9 bases. CDR3 length: 14 amino acids. CDR1 SGHDT and CDR2 YYEEEE come from the germline V gene. J gave up 7 bases and V 4 bases, and 3 bases lay outside the gene matches. The CDR3 DNA is TGTGCCAGCAGCATTGGACAGGGGAATTCACCCCTCCACTTT. Translation gives CASSIGQGNSPLHF.

J is TRBJ2-1 and V is TRBV6-6; 9 bases map to TRBD2. V gave up 8 bases and J gave up 10 bases; unmatched junction bases: 12. The CDR3 totals 14 residues. Germline assignment: CDR1 MNHNY and CDR2 SVGAGI (reference sequence). Here the CDR3 reads CASRSEREASEQFF. CDR3 in DNA: TGTGCCAGCCGGTCTGAGCGGGAGGCGTCCGAGCAGTTCTTC.

The rearrangement links TRBV11-1 to TRBJ2-2; possibly TRBD1 or TRBD2 for D (5 bases each). CDR3 length equals 15 residues. The ends were cut back, 5 bases at V and 1 base at J, with 11 bases in the middle. Per the germline V gene, CDR1 is SGHAT and CDR2 is FQDESV (reference sequence). The CDR3 DNA sequence: TGTGCCAGCAGCCGGGACCGAATGAACACCGGGGAGCTGTTTTTT. This codes for CASSRDRMNTGELFF.

The chain combines TRBV30 with TRBJ1-1; no definite D call. The CDR3 has 13 residues. V lost 2 bases to trimming and J lost 2 bases, with 9 bases between them. Germline V gives CDR1 GTSNPN, CDR2 SVGIG (reference sequence). The CDR3, as DNA: TGTGCCTGGAGTAGGCATCCAAACACTGAAGCTTTCTTT. Amino acid sequence: CAWSRHPNTEAFF.

The chain employs TRBV28 and TRBJ1-5; a weak D match, TRBD1 (6 bases). Per the germline V gene, CDR1 is MDHEN and CDR2 is SYDVKM. V was pared by 6 bases and J by 2 bases, with 14 bases between. The CDR3 extends over 15 amino acids. The CDR3 protein is CASRRGAQGNQPQHF. In DNA form, the CDR3 reads TGTGCCAGCAGAAGGGGGGCGCAGGGCAATCAGCCCCAGCATTTT.

This chain connects TRBV5-6 to TRBJ1-2, with D possibly matching TRBD1 (6 bases). CDR1 is SGHDT, CDR2 YYEEEE, per germline. V lost 2 bases to trimming and J lost 8 bases, with 13 bases between them. The CDR3 runs 13 residues. The CDR3 sequence is CASSLGHREGYTF. The DNA for the CDR3 is TGTGCCAGCAGCTTAGGGCACAGGGAGGGCTACACCTTC.

The chain carries TRBV7-2 and TRBJ1-5; perhaps TRBD1 as D (6 bases). This CDR3 contains 14 residues. Germline lookup yields CDR1 SGHTA and CDR2 FQGNSA. V was trimmed by 0 bases and J by 5 bases, leaving 8 bases between them. As DNA, the CDR3 is TGTGCCAGCAGCTTAGCCAGGGGTCATCAGCCCCAGCATTTT. This codes for CASSLARGHQPQHF.

The rearrangement links TRBV14 to TRBJ2-5, with D maybe TRBD1 (6 bases). Looked up from germline, CDR1 is SGHDN and CDR2 is FVKESK. Trimming cost V 1 base and J 5 bases, with 14 bases left between them. This CDR3 region has 15 residues. CDR3 nucleotide sequence: TGTGCCAGCAGCCAAGGGGGCCAGGGGTATGAGACCCAGTACTTC. This gives the protein CASSQGGQGYETQYF.

This chain links TRBV6-6 with TRBJ2-7; the match to TRBD2 covers 13 bases. The CDR3 consists of 16 residues. Germline CDR1 MNHNY, CDR2 SVGAGI (reference sequence). The ends lost 4 bases at V and 5 bases at J; junction bases unmatched: 8. The CDR3 here is CASSWELAGGQNEQYF. As DNA, the CDR3 is TGTGCCAGCAGTTGGGAACTAGCGGGAGGGCAGAACGAGCAGTACTTC.

The chain has TRBV11-1 and TRBJ2-1; possibly TRBD2 for D (6 bases). Germline V lookup: CDR1 SGHAT, CDR2 FQDESV (reference sequence). There are 14 residues in the CDR3. V was cut by 5 bases and J by 6 bases, with 14 bases left in between. In DNA, the CDR3 is TGTGCCAGCAGCAACACGGGAGTCTCCAATGAGCAGTTCTTC. Protein: CASSNTGVSNEQFF.

The rearrangement joins TRBV28 to TRBJ2-7, with TRBD2 matching over 7 bases. The length of the CDR3 is 15 residues. Germline trimming cut 7 bases from V and 1 base from J; bases unmatched to any gene: 10. CDR1 and CDR2 (germline): MDHEN, SYDVKM. The CDR3 region is CASTRGRGMSYEQYF. DNA of the CDR3: TGTGCCAGCACCCGAGGGCGGGGGATGTCCTACGAGCAGTACTTC.

This clone was seen a single time. The rearrangement uses TRBV27 and TRBJ2-3; D might be TRBD1 (5 bases). V was shortened by 5 bases and J by 6 bases, with 9 bases between the two germline ends. CDR1 and CDR2 from the germline V gene are MNHEY and SMNVEV (reference sequence). CDR3 length equals 12 residues. The CDR3 region is CASSPQGDTQYF. CDR3 DNA sequence: TGTGCCAGCAGTCCTCAGGGCGATACGCAGTATTTT.

The chain uses TRBV7-9 and TRBJ1-1, with TRBD1 as a possible D gene (5 bases). This CDR3 spans 16 amino acids. Per the germline V gene, CDR1 is SEHNR and CDR2 is FQNEAQ (reference sequence). The germline V and J ends were trimmed by 6 bases and 0 bases, with 17 bases remaining between them. CDR3: CASRRDPGTVNTEAFF. In DNA form, the CDR3 reads TGTGCCAGCAGGCGCGATCCCGGGACGGTGAACACTGAAGCTTTCTTT.

The chain recombines TRBV14 with TRBJ2-1, with D perhaps matching TRBD2 (5 bases). Trimming took off 5 bases at V and 3 bases at J, with 20 bases between the two ends. The CDR3 runs 17 residues. CDR1 and CDR2 (germline): SGHDN, FVKESK. The CDR3 nucleotides are TGTGCCAGCAGCTTTAGGCGGCTAGCTGGATACTACAATGAGCAGTTCTTC. This encodes CASSFRRLAGYYNEQFF.

V is TRBV7-9 and J is TRBJ2-1; D is perhaps TRBD1 or TRBD2 (5 bases each). Germline-derived CDR1 and CDR2 are SEHNR and FQNEAQ (reference sequence). V gave up 4 bases and J gave up 8 bases, with 9 bases separating them. CDR3 length: 12 residues. The CDR3 nucleotides are TGTGCCAGCAGCTCGAGGGGATATGAGCAGTTCTTC. Translated, it gives CASSSRGYEQFF.

This chain uses TRBV11-3 with TRBJ2-2, with D hard to call. This CDR3 contains 14 residues. V lost 1 base to trimming and J lost 0 bases, with 3 bases between them. CDR1 SGHNT and CDR2 YENEEA come from the germline V gene. The CDR3 reads CASSLGPNTGELFF. CDR3 bases: TGTGCCAGCAGCTTAGGTCCGAACACCGGGGAGCTGTTTTTT.

The J gene is TRBJ2-7, the V gene TRBV27, with TRBD2 identical over 7 bases. The J segment lost 4 bases and the V segment lost 5 bases, leaving 8 bases of the junction unmatched. Germline lookup yields CDR1 MNHEY and CDR2 SMNVEV (reference sequence). CDR3 length: 14 amino acids. CDR3 protein: CASSPAGPWYEQYF. The CDR3 coding sequence is TGTGCCAGCAGTCCAGCGGGGCCTTGGTACGAGCAGTACTTC.

The CDR3 loop reads CASSLWPSAGYEQYF. As DNA, the CDR3 is TGTGCCAGCAGTTTATGGCCTTCAGCGGGCTACGAGCAGTACTTC. This chain joins TRBV27 and TRBJ2-7; weak D call: TRBD2 (6 bases). Per germline, CDR1 MNHEY and CDR2 SMNVEV (reference sequence). The V and J ends lost 1 base and 3 bases respectively, with 13 bases between them. The CDR3 is made up of 15 amino acids.

This chain links TRBV6-8 with TRBJ2-7, with D perhaps matching TRBD1 (5 bases). V shed 6 bases and J shed 3 bases, with 15 bases lying between them. CDR1 is MNHGY, CDR2 SAAAGT, per germline. The CDR3 consists of 14 residues. The CDR3 is CASSLTQGIYEQYF. CDR3 DNA sequence: TGTGCCAGCAGCCTCACTCAGGGAATCTACGAGCAGTACTTC.

The V and J genes are TRBV15 and TRBJ2-3; TRBD1 matches at 9 bases. The V gene's germline CDR1 is LNHNV and CDR2 YYDKDF (reference sequence). This CDR3 region has 18 residues. With 3 bases clipped from V and 1 base from J, the junction kept 11 bases outside the gene matches. The DNA for the CDR3 is TGTGCCACCAGCAGCACAGGGGACAGGGAGTATCGCACAGATACGCAGTATTTT. Translating gives CATSSTGDREYRTDTQYF.

The chain combines TRBV6-4 with TRBJ2-3, with D perhaps matching TRBD1 (5 bases). CDR1 is MRHNA, CDR2 SNTAGT, per germline. The length of the CDR3 is 10 residues. CDR3 coding DNA: TGTGACAGGAGTGGTGATACGCAGTATTTT. Amino acid sequence: CDRSGDTQYF.

The V and J genes are TRBV12-2 and TRBJ2-1; the D call of TRBD2 is as the table states it, not checked on the DNA. TRBV12-2 constitutes a pseudogene. The CDR3 has 17 amino acids. CDR3 DNA: TGTGCAAGTCGCTTAGCAATAGCGGGAGCGATGTACAATGAGCAGTTCTTC. It specifies CASRLAIAGAMYNEQFF.

The chain recombines TRBV19 with TRBJ1-2; 7 bases map to TRBD1. The length of the CDR3 is 13 residues. J gave up 4 bases and V 3 bases, and 2 bases lay outside the gene matches. CDR1 and CDR2 (germline): LNHDA, SQIVND (reference sequence). The CDR3 loop reads CASSIGQAYGYTF. The CDR3 DNA reads TGTGCCAGTAGTATCGGACAGGCCTATGGCTACACCTTC.

The gene calls are TRBV20-1 and TRBJ2-1; D gene ambiguous. CDR3 length: 11 amino acids. Trimming removed 6 bases from V and 8 bases from J, with 11 bases in between. Germline CDR1 reads DFQATT; CDR2 reads SNEGSKA (reference sequence). Written as DNA, the CDR3 is TGCAGTGCCACTTACGGGCATGAGCAGTTCTTC. Translated, it gives CSATYGHEQFF.

This clone occurred once. The chain recombines TRBV7-3 with TRBJ2-1, with 7 bases identical to TRBD1. This CDR3 is 13 amino acids long. V trimming: 4 bases; J trimming: 6 bases; junction bases outside the gene matches: 3. CDR1 is SGHTA and CDR2 is FQGTGA in the germline V gene. CDR3 DNA sequence: TGTGCCAGCAGCTCGACAGGGAGCAATGAGCAGTTCTTC. This gives the protein CASSSTGSNEQFF. Full variable domain (missing parts from reference TRBV7-3 and TRBJ2-1): GAGVSQTPSNKVTEKGKYVELRCDPISGHTALYWYRQSLGQGPEFLIYFQGTGAADDSGLPNDRFFAVRPEGSVSTLKIQRTERGDSAVYLCASSSTGSNEQFFGPGTRLTVL.

This clone has a handful of counts. V and J are TRBV19 and TRBJ1-2, with D possibly being TRBD1 (5 bases). V lost 3 bases and J lost 8, with 13 bases in between. CDR3 length: 13 residues. CDR1 and CDR2 from the germline V gene are LNHDA and SQIVND (reference sequence). The CDR3 reads CASSITDKRGYTF. The CDR3, as DNA: TGTGCCAGTAGTATTACGGACAAGAGGGGCTACACCTTC. Variable domain in full (rest from reference TRBV19 and TRBJ1-2): DGGITQSPKYLFRKEGQNVTLSCEQNLNHDAMYWYRQDPGQGLRLIYYSQIVNDFQKGDIAEGYSVSREKKESFPLTVTSAQKNPTAFYLCASSITDKRGYTFGSGTRLTVV.